This is a list of T cell receptor beta chains from one sample in a study of human T cells and chemical hapten exposure. TCRdb passed the RACE reads through MiXCR, listing each CDR3 protein once. The sample consists of more than 80,000 distinct CDR3 sequences, roughly a tenth of them appearing once. The material sequenced was whole blood, taken in connection with sensitization to the hapten diphenylcyclopropenone (DPC). Receptors originate from a woman aged 45-65 years with alopecia areata. Some clones in this sample may be carry-over from other donors' samples. The CDR3 runs from the conserved cysteine through the conserved F or W. D genes are given only for firm matches. Only some rows state a clone size, as once, few, many or a class for expanded clones.

len: 19; abundance: few; j_gene: TRBJ2-1; v_gene: TRBV7-9; d_gene: TRBD2; CDR3nt: TGTGCCAGCAGCTTAGCCTCAGCGGGAGTCGATTTCTTCTACAATGAGCAGTTCTTC; CDR3aa: CASSLASAGVDFFYNEQFF
len: 13; abundance: many; j_gene: TRBJ2-7; v_gene: TRBV11-2; d_gene: .; CDR3nt: TGTGCCAGCAGCCAAGTGGGGGCCTACGAGCAGTACTTC; CDR3aa: CASSQVGAYEQYF
len: 15; abundance: many; j_gene: TRBJ1-6; v_gene: TRBV6-1; d_gene: .; CDR3nt: TGTGCCAGCACCCAAAGGGGGGATACGTATTCACCCCTCCACTTT; CDR3aa: CASTQRGDTYSPLHF
len: 15; abundance: many; j_gene: TRBJ1-5; v_gene: TRBV6-6; d_gene: .; CDR3nt: TGTGCCAGCAGTTACCGCCCCACGGAGGGACAGCCCCAGCATTTT; CDR3aa: CASSYRPTEGQPQHF
len: 13; abundance: many; j_gene: TRBJ2-3; v_gene: TRBV29-1; d_gene: .; CDR3nt: TGCAGCGTTGAAGGACAGGGCACAGATACGCAGTATTTT; CDR3aa: CSVEGQGTDTQYF
len: 15; abundance: few; j_gene: TRBJ2-2; v_gene: TRBV20-1; d_gene: TRBD2; CDR3nt: TGCAGTGCCCCAACTAGCGGGTTGTCAACCGGGGAGCTGTTTTTT; CDR3aa: CSAPTSGLSTGELFF
len: 15; abundance: many; j_gene: TRBJ1-4; v_gene: TRBV6-2/TRBV6-3; d_gene: .; CDR3nt: TGTGCCAGCAGTTACTCGACGACGAAAAATGAAAAACTGTTTTTT; CDR3aa: CASSYSTTKNEKLFF
len: 16; abundance: .; j_gene: TRBJ2-5; v_gene: TRBV20-1; d_gene: TRBD2; CDR3nt: TGCAGTGCTATCCCGTTGGCGGCGGGAGGACAAGAGACCCAGTACTTC; CDR3aa: CSAIPLAAGGQETQYF
len: 13; abundance: .; j_gene: TRBJ2-5; v_gene: TRBV7-3; d_gene: .; CDR3nt: TGTGCCAGCAGCTTAGGCCCACGGCAGACCCAGTACTTC; CDR3aa: CASSLGPRQTQYF
len: 15; abundance: .; j_gene: TRBJ2-3; v_gene: TRBV7-2; d_gene: TRBD2; CDR3nt: TGTGCCAGCAGCATTAGCGTTGGGACTAGCGGGAGGCAGTATTTT; CDR3aa: CASSISVGTSGRQYF
len: 12; abundance: many; j_gene: TRBJ2-2; v_gene: TRBV2; d_gene: .; CDR3nt: TGTGCCAGCACCTTCGTCGCCGGGGAGCTGTTTTTT; CDR3aa: CASTFVAGELFF